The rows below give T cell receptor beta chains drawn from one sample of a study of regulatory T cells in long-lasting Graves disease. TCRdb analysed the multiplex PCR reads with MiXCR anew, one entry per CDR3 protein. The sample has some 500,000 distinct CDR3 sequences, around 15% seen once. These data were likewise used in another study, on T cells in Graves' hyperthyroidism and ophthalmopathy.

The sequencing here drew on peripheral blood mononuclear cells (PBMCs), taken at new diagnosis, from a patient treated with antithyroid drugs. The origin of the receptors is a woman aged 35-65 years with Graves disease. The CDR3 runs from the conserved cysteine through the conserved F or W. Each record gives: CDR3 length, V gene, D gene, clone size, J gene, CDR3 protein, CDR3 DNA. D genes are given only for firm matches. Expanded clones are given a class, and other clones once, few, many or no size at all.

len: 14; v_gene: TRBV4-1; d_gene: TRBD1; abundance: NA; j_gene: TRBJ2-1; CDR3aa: CASSVQTGGHEQFF; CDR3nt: TGCGCCAGCAGCGTACAGACAGGGGGGCATGAGCAGTTCTTC
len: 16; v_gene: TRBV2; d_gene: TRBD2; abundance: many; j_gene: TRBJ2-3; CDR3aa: CASSPLAGGMTDTQYF; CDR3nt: TGTGCCAGCAGTCCCCTAGCGGGGGGAATGACAGATACGCAGTATTTT
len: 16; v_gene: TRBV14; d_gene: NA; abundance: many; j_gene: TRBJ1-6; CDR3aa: CASSPEGALTFGPLHF; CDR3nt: TGTGCCAGCAGCCCCGAAGGGGCACTCACGTTCGGACCCCTCCACTTT
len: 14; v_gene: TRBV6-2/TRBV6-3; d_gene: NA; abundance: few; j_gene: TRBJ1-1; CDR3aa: CASSLSGPDTEAFF; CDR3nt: TGTGCCAGCAGTTTATCAGGGCCGGACACTGAAGCTTTCTTT
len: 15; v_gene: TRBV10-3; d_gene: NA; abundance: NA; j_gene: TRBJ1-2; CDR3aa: CAISENPGLTGGYTF; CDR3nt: TGTGCCATCAGTGAAAACCCTGGACTAACCGGGGGCTACACCTTC
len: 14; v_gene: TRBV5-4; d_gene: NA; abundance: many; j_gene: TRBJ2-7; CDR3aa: CASSATGVTGEQYF; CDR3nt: TGTGCCAGCAGCGCGACCGGGGTCACGGGCGAGCAGTACTTC
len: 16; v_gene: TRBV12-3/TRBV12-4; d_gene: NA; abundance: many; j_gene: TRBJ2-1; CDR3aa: CASSLIGSSSYNEQFF; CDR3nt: TGTGCCAGCAGTTTAATAGGATCCAGCTCCTACAATGAGCAGTTCTTC
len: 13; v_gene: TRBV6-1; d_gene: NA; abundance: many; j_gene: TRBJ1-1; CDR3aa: CASSEAVHTEAFF; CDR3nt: TGTGCCAGCAGTGAGGCGGTACACACTGAAGCTTTCTTT
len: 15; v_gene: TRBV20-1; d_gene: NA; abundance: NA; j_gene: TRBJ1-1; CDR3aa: CSARDEALPNTEAFF; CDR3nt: TGCAGTGCTAGAGATGAAGCCCTCCCGAACACTGAAGCTTTCTTT
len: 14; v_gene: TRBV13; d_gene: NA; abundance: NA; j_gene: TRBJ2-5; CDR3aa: CASSTGLAGETQYF; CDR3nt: TGTGCCAGCAGCACGGGACTCGCTGGGGAGACCCAGTACTTC
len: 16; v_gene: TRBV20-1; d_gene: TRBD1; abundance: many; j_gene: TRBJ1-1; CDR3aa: CSARGFGTGMNTEAFF; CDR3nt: TGCAGTGCTAGAGGATTCGGGACAGGAATGAACACTGAAGCTTTCTTT
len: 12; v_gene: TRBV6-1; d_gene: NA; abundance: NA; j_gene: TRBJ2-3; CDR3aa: CASREPTDTQYF; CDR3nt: TGTGCCAGCAGAGAACCCACAGATACGCAGTATTTT
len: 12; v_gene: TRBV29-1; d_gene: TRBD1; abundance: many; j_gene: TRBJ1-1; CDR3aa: CSTGGTGTEAFF; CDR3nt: TGCAGCACAGGGGGTACCGGCACTGAAGCTTTCTTT
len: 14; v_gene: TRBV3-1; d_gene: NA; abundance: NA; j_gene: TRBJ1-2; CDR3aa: CASSQAQGFYGYTF; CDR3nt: TGTGCCAGCAGCCAAGCCCAGGGCTTTTATGGCTACACCTTC
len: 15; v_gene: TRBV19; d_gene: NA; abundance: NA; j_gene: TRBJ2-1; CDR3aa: CASSRSPPLYNEQFF; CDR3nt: TGTGCCAGTAGTAGAAGTCCGCCCCTCTACAATGAGCAGTTCTTC
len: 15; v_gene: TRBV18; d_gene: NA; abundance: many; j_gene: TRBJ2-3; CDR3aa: CASSPPGRGVDTQYF; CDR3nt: TGTGCCAGCTCCCCTCCGGGAAGGGGAGTAGATACGCAGTATTTT
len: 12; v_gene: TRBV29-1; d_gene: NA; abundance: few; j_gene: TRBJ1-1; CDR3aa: CSVFGPANEAFF; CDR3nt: TGCAGCGTCTTTGGTCCGGCGAATGAAGCTTTCTTT